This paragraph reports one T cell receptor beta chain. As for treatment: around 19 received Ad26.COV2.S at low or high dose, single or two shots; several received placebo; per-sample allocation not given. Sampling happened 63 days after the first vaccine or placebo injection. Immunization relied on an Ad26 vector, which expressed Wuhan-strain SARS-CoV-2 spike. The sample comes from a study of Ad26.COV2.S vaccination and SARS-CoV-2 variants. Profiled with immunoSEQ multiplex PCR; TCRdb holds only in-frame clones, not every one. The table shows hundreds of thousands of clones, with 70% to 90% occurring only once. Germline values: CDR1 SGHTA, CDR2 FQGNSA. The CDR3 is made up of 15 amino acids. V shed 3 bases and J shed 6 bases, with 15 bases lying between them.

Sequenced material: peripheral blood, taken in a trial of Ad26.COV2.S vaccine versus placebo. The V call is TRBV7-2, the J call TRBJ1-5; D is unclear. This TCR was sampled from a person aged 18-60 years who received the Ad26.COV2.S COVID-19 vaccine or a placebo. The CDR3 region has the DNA TGTGCCAGCAGCTTCGAGCACGGGGTTAGTCAGCCCCAGCATTTT. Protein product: CASSFEHGVSQPQHF.